This TCR beta chain was recovered during a study of cytomegalovirus exposure and HLA in healthy donors. The PCR had 60 Vbeta and 13 Jbeta primers. Only in-frame clones appear in the TCRdb table, and some are missing; sequencing was by immunoSEQ multiplex PCR. The table shows 150,000 to 200,000 clones, with roughly four fifths occurring only once. Details on this clone: Antigen: not known.

Findings of the study overall: Researchers left out some V segments, among them TRBV6-2 and TRBV6-3, as indistinguishable.

Germline values: CDR1 MNHNY, CDR2 SVGAGI (reference sequence). This CDR3 spans 12 amino acids. Deletions cut 7 bases from V and 3 bases from J, with 9 bases between. The gene calls are TRBV6-6 and TRBJ1-1; D might be TRBD1 (6 bases). The clonotype was recovered from a woman younger than 30 in good health and CMV-seropositive. The specimen sequenced was PBMCs. For the CDR3, the DNA is TGTGCCAGCAACCAGGGGCACACTGAAGCTTTCTTT. Protein product: CASNQGHTEAFF.